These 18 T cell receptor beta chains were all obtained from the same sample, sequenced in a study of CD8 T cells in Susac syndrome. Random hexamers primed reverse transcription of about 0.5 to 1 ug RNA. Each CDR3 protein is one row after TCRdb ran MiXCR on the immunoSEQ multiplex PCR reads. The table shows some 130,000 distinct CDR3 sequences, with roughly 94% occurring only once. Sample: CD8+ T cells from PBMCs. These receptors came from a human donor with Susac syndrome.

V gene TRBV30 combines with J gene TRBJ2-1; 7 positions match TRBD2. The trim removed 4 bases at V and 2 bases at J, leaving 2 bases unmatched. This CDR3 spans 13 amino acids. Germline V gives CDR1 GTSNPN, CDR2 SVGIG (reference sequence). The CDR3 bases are TGTGCCTGGACTAGCGGAGCCTACAATGAGCAGTTCTTC. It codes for CAWTSGAYNEQFF.

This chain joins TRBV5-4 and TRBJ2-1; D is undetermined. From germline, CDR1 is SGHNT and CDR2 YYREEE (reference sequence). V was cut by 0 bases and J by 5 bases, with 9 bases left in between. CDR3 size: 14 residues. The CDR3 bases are TGTGCCAGCAGCTTGGGTCCTAGTGACAATGAGCAGTTCTTC. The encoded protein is CASSLGPSDNEQFF.

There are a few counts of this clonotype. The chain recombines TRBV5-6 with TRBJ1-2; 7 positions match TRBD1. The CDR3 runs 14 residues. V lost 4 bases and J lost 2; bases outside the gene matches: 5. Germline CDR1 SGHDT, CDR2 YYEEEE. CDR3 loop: CASSPGTANYGYTF. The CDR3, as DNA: TGTGCCAGCAGCCCCGGGACAGCAAACTATGGCTACACCTTC.

The CDR3 DNA reads as TGCAGTGCGGGACTACTAGCGGGAGGAACGTACGAGCAGTACTTC. It specifies CSAGLLAGGTYEQYF. This chain connects TRBV20-1 to TRBJ2-7; 12 bases are shared with TRBD2. V was clipped by 6 bases and J by 4 bases; unmatched bases: 10. The V gene's germline CDR1 is DFQATT and CDR2 SNEGSKA (reference sequence). This CDR3 spans 15 amino acids.

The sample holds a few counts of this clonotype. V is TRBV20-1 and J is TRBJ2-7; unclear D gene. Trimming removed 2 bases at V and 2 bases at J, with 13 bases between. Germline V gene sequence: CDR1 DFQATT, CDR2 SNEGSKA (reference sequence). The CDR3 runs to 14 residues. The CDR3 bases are TGCAGTGCTAGATCGGCAGTTGTAACCTACGAGCAGTACTTC. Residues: CSARSAVVTYEQYF.

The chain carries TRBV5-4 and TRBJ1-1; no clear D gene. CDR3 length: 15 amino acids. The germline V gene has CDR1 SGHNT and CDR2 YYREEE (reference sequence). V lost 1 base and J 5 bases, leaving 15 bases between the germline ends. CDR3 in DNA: TGTGCCAGCAGCTTGAACCCCTTTGGGGTTACTGAAGCTTTCTTT. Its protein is CASSLNPFGVTEAFF.

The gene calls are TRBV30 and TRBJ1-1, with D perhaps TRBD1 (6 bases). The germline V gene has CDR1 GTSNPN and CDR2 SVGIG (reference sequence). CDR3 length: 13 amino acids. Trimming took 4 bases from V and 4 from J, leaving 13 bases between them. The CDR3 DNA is TGTGCCTGGACGCTAGGGGGGCCCACTGAAGCTTTCTTT. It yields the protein CAWTLGGPTEAFF.

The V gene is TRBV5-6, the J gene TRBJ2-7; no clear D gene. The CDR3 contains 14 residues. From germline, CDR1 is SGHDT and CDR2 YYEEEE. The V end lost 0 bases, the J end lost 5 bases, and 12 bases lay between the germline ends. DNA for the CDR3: TGTGCCAGCAGCTTGGACGGGTCCCCCAACGAGCAGTACTTC. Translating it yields CASSLDGSPNEQYF. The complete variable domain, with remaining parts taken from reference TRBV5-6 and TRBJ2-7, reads DAGVTQSPTHLIKTRGQQVTLRCSPKSGHDTVSWYQQALGQGPQFIFQYYEEEERQRGNFPDRFSGHQFPNYSSELNVNALLLGDSALYLCASSLDGSPNEQYFGPGTRLTVT.

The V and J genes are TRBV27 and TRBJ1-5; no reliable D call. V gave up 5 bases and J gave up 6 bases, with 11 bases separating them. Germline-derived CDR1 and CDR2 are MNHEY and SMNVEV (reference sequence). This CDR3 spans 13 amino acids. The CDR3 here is CASSPLSGQPQHF. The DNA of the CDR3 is TGTGCCAGCAGTCCTCTCAGCGGTCAGCCCCAGCATTTT.

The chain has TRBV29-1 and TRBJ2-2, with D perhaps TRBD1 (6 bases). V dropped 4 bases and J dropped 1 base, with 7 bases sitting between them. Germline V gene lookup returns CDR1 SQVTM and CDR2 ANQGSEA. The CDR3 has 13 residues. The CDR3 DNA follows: TGCAGCGTTGGACAGGAGAACACCGGGGAGCTGTTTTTT. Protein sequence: CSVGQENTGELFF.

In DNA, the CDR3 is TGTGCCAGCAGTTTGTTTTCTGGGGCCAACGTCCTGACTTTC. Its translation is CASSLFSGANVLTF. The chain combines TRBV27 with TRBJ2-6; D is undetermined. This CDR3 is built from 14 residues. CDR1 MNHEY and CDR2 SMNVEV come from the germline V gene (reference sequence). Trimming shortened V by 3 bases and J by 1 base, and 4 bases separated the two germline ends.

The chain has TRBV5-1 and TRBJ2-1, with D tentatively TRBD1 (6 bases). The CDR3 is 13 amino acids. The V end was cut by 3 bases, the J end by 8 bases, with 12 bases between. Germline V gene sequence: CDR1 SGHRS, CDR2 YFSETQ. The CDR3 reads CASSSYRADEQFF. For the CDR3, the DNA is TGCGCCAGCAGCTCCTACAGGGCTGATGAGCAGTTCTTC.

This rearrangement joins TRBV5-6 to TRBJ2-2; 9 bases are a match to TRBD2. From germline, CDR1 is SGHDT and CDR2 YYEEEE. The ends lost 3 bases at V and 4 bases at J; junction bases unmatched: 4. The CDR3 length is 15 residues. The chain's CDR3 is CASSWGSGSTGELFF. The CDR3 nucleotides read TGTGCCAGCAGCTGGGGTAGCGGGAGCACCGGGGAGCTGTTTTTT.

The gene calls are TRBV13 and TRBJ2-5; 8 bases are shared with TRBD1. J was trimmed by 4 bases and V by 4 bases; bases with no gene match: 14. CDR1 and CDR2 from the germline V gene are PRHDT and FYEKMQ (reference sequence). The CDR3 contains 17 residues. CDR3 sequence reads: CASSSGGLRRVGETQYF. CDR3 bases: TGTGCCAGCAGCTCAGGGGGCCTTCGGAGGGTTGGAGAGACCCAGTACTTC.

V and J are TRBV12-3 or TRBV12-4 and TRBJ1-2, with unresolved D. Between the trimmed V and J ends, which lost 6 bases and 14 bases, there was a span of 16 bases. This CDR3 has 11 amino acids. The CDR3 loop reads CASSLVGQMTF. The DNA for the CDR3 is TGTGCCAGCAGCCTAGTCGGGCAAATGACCTTC.

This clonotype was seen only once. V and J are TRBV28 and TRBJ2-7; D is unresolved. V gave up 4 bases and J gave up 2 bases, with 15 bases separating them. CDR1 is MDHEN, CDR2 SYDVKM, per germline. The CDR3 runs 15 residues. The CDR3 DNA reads TGTGCCAGCAGTTCACAAGCCCGGGTAACCTACGAGCAGTACTTC. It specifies CASSSQARVTYEQYF.

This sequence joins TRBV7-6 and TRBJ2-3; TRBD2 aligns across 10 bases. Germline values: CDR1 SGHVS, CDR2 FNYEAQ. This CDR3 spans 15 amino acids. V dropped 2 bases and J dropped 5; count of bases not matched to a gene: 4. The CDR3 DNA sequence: TGTGCCAGCAGCTTACTAGCGGGAGAAAGAGATACGCAGTATTTT. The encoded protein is CASSLLAGERDTQYF.

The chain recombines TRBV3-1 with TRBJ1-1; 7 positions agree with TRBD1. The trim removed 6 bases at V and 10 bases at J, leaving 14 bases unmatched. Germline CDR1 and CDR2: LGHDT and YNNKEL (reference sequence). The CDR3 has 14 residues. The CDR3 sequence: CASRGYRKGAGAFF. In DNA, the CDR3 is TGTGCCAGCAGGGGCTACAGAAAGGGGGCGGGAGCTTTCTTT.